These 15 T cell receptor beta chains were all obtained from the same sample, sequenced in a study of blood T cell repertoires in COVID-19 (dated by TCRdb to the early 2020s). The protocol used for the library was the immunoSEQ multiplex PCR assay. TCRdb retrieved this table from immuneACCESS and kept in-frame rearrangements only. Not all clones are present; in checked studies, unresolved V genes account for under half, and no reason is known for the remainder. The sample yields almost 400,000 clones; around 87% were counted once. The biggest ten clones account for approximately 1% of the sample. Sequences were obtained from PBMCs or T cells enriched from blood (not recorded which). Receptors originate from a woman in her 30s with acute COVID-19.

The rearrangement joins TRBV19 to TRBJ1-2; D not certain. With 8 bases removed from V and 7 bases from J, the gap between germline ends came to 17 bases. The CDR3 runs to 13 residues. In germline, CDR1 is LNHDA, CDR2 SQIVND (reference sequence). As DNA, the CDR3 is TGTGCCAGTTACGCCCGGGAATCCGGTGGCTACACCTTC. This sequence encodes CASYARESGGYTF. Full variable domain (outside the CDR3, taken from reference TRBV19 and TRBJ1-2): DGGITQSPKYLFRKEGQNVTLSCEQNLNHDAMYWYRQDPGQGLRLIYYSQIVNDFQKGDIAEGYSVSREKKESFPLTVTSAQKNPTAFYLCASYARESGGYTFGSGTRLTVV.

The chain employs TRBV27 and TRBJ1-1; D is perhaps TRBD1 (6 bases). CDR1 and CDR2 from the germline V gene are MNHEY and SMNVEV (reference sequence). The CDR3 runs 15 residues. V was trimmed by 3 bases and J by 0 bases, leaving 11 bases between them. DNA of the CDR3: TGTGCCAGCAGTTTCACTCAGGGGTTGAACACTGAAGCTTTCTTT. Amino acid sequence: CASSFTQGLNTEAFF.

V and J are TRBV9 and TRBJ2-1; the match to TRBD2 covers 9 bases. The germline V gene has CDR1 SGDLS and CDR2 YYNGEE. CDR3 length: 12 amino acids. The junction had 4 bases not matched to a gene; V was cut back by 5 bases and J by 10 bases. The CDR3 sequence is CASRTLAGEQFF. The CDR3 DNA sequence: TGTGCCAGCAGAACCCTAGCGGGGGAGCAGTTCTTC.

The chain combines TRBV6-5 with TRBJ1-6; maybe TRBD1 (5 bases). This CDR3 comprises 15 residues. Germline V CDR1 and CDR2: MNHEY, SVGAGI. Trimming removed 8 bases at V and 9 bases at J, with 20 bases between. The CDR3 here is CASCQFGGESSPLHF. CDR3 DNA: TGTGCCAGCTGCCAATTTGGAGGGGAAAGTTCACCCCTCCACTTT.

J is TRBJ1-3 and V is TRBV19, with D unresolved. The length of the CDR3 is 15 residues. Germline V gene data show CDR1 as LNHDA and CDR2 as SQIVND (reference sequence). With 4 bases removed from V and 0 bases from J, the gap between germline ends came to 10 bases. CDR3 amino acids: CASSNLRSSGNTIYF. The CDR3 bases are TGTGCCAGTAGTAACCTTCGGTCCTCTGGAAACACCATATATTTT.

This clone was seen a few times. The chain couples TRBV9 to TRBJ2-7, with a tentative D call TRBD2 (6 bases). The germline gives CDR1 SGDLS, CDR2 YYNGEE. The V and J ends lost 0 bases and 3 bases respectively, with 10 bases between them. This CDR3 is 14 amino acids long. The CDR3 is CASSVGPSDYEQYF. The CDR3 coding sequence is TGTGCCAGCAGCGTAGGTCCTAGCGACTACGAGCAGTACTTC.

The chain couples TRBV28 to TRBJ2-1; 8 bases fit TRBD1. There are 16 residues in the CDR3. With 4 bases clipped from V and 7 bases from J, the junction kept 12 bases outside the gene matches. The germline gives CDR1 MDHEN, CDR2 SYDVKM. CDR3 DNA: TGTGCCAGCAGTTCATCCGACAGGGGCGGCGGGAATGAGCAGTTCTTC. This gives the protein CASSSSDRGGGNEQFF.

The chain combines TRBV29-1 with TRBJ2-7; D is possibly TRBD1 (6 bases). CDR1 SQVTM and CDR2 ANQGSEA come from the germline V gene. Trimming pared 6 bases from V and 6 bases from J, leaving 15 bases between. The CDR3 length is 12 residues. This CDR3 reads CSVKTGIPEQYF. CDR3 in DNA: TGCAGCGTCAAAACAGGGATCCCCGAGCAGTACTTC.

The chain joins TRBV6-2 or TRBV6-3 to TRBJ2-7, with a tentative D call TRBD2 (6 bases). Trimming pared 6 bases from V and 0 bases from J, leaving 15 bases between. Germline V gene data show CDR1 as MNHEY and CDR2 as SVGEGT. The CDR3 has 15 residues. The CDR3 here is CASSWGLLASYEQYF. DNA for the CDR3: TGTGCCAGCAGCTGGGGACTTCTAGCCTCCTACGAGCAGTACTTC.

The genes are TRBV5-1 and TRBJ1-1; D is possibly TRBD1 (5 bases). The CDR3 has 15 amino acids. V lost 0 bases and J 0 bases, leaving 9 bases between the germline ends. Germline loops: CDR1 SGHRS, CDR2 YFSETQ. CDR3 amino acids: CASSLDGTLNTEAFF. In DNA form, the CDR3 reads TGCGCCAGCAGCTTGGACGGGACTCTGAACACTGAAGCTTTCTTT.

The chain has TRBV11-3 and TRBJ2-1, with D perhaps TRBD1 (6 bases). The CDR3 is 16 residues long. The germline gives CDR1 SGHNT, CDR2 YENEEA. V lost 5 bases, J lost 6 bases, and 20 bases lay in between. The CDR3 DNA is TGTGCCAGCAGCCCTGCCTCGTCAGGACAGATCAATGAGCAGTTCTTC. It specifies CASSPASSGQINEQFF.

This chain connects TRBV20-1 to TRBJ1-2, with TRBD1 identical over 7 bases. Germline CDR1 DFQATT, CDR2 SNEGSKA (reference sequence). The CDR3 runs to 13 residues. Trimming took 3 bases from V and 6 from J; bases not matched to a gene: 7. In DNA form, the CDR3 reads TGCAGTGCTAGTCGCGACAGGGCGAATGGCTACACCTTC. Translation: CSASRDRANGYTF.

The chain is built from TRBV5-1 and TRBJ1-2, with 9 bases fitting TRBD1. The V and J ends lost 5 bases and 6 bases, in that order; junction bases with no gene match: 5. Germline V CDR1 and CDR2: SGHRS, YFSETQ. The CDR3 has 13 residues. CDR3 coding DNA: TGCGCCAGCAGTAAGGACAGGGGACATGGCTACACCTTC. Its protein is CASSKDRGHGYTF.

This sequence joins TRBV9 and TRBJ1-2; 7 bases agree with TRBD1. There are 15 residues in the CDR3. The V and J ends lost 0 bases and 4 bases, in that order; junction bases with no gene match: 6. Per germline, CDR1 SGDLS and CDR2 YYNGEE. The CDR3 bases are TGTGCCAGCAGCGTAGAAGGGACAGCTGTCTATGGCTACACCTTC. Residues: CASSVEGTAVYGYTF.

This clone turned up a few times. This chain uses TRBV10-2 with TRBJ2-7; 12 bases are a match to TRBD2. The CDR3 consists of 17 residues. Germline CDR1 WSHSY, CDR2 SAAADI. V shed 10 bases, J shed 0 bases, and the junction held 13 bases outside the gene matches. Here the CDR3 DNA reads TGCGCCACCCGTAGGACTAGCGGGGCCTTTAACTCCTACGAGCAGTACTTC. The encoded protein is CATRRTSGAFNSYEQYF.